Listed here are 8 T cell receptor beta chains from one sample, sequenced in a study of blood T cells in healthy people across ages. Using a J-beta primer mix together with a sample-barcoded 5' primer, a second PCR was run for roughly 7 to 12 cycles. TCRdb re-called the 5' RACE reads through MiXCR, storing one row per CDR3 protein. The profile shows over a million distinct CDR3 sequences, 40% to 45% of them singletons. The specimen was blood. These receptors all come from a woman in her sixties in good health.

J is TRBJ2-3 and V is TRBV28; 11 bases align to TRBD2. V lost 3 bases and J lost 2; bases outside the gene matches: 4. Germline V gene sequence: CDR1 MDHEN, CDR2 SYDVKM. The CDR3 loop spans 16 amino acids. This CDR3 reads CASSFGTSGNTDTQYF. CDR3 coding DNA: TGTGCCAGCAGTTTTGGGACTAGCGGTAACACAGATACGCAGTATTTT.

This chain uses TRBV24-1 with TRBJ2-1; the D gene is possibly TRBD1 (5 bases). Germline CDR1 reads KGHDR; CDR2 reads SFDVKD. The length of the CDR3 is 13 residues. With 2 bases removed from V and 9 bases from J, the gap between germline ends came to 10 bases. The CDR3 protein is CATSDSGRPEQFF. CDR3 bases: TGTGCCACCAGTGATTCAGGGCGCCCTGAGCAGTTCTTC.

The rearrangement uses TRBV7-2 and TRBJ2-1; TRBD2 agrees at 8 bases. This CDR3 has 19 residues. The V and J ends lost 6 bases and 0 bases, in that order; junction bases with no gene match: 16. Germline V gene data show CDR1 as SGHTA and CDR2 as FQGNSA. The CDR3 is CASRQTYVPGGRSYNEQFF. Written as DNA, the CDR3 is TGTGCCAGCAGACAAACGTACGTCCCGGGAGGGCGCTCCTACAATGAGCAGTTCTTC. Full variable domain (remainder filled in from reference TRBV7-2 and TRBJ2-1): GAGVSQSPSNKVTEKGKDVELRCDPISGHTALYWYRQSLGQGLEFLIYFQGNSAPDKSGLPSDRFSAERTGGSVSTLTIQRTQQEDSAVYLCASRQTYVPGGRSYNEQFFGPGTRLTVL.

In nucleotides, the CDR3 is TGTGCCAGCAGTGCTATAGGCCAGAGCTCCTACGAGCAGTACTTC. This translates into CASSAIGQSSYEQYF. This chain uses TRBV12-3 or TRBV12-4 with TRBJ2-7; no reliable D call. CDR3 length: 15 amino acids. V shed 5 bases and J shed 0 bases, with 14 bases lying between them.

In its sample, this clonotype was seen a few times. For the CDR3, the DNA is TGTGCCAGCACCCTCGGACGGGAGCTTGGTACGCAGTATTTT. It translates to CASTLGRELGTQYF. The V call is TRBV12-3 or TRBV12-4, the J call TRBJ2-3; D is perhaps TRBD2 (6 bases). The CDR3 sequence is 14 residues long. Trimming left V 7 bases short and J 8 bases short, with 19 bases between.

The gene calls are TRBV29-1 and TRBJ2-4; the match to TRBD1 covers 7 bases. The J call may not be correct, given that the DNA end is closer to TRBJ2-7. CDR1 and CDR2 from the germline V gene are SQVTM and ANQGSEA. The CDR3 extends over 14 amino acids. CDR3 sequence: CSVSARQGPYEQYF. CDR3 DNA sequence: TGCAGCGTCAGCGCCCGACAGGGTCCCTACGAGCAGTACTTC.

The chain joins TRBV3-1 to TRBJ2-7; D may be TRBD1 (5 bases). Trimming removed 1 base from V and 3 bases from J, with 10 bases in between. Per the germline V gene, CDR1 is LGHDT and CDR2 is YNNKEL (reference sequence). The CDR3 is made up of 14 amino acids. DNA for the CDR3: TGTGCCAGCAGCCAAGGTGGGGCTAACTACGAGCAGTACTTC. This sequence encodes CASSQGGANYEQYF.

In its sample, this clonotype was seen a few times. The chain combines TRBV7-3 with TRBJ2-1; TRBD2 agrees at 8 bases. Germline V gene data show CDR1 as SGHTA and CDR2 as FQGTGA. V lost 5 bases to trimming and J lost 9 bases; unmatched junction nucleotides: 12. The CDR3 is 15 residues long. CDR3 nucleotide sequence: TGTGCCAGCAGCCCCCGGGGTAGCGGGATTCCTGAGCAGTTCTTC. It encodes CASSPRGSGIPEQFF.